The present T cell receptor (beta chain) was sequenced within a study of T cell changes during pregnancy in multiple sclerosis. Clones were sequenced by immunoSEQ multiplex PCR, and TCRdb holds only the in-frame ones, with some missing. Counted here are some 100,000 clones, around 90% occurring once; the ten biggest clones make up about 1.3%. There are 15 residues in the CDR3. Trimming removed 4 bases from V and 4 bases from J, with 13 bases in between. Germline-derived CDR1 and CDR2 are PRHDT and FYEKMQ (reference sequence). The source of this sequence is a female donor with multiple sclerosis, enrolled in a pregnancy study. The input for sequencing was peripheral blood, taken in the second trimester of pregnancy. This chain connects TRBV13 to TRBJ1-4; D uncertain. CDR3 sequence: CASSYKSGSNEKLFF. The DNA for the CDR3 is TGTGCCAGCAGCTATAAAAGCGGCAGTAATGAAAAACTGTTTTTT.